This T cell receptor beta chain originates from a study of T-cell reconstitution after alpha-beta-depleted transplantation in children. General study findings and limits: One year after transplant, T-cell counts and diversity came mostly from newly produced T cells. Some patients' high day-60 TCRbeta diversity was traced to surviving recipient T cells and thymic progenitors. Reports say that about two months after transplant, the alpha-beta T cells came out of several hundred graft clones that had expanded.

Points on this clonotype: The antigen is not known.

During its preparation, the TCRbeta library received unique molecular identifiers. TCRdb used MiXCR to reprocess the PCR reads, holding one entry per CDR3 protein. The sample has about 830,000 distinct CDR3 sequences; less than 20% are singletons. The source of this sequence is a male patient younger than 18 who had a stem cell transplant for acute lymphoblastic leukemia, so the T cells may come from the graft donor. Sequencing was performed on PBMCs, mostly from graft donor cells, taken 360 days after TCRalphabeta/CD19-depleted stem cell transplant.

The CDR3 sequence: CASSQEGQKYNEQFF. Here the CDR3 DNA reads TGTGCCAGCAGCCAAGAAGGCCAGAAGTACAATGAGCAGTTCTTC. The chain is built from TRBV3-1 and TRBJ2-1, with unresolved D. The CDR3 runs 15 residues. Trimming pared 0 bases from V and 4 bases from J, leaving 10 bases between. CDR1 and CDR2 (germline): LGHDT, YNNKEL (reference sequence).